This T cell receptor beta chain was sequenced during a study of T-cell memory formation after mild COVID-19. The overall study: Each donor largely had its own TCR clusters. General observations from the study: Detection of some responders pre-infection suggested pre-existing cross-reactive memory T cells participated. Most CD4+ clones that shrank were in CM and EM, while CD8+ ones turned up in EMRA.

V was pared by 1 base and J by 5 bases, with 12 bases between. The germline V gene has CDR1 MNHEY and CDR2 SMNVEV (reference sequence). This CDR3 contains 15 residues. From the 5' RACE reads, TCRdb called clonotypes with MiXCR, one entry per CDR3 protein. Of 190,000 or so distinct CDR3 sequences in the sample, 27% are singletons; the top ten hold approximately 10%. This clonotype was recorded at least ten times. No antigen is known for it. This receptor was obtained from an adult woman who had mild COVID-19 (a few samples of this study predate the infection). Cell type and time point are not known. The gene calls are TRBV27 and TRBJ2-1; TRBD2 is a possible D gene (6 bases). Sequenced sample: PBMCs or a T cell subset sorted from them (not recorded which). Here the CDR3 reads CASSLWGETHNEQFF. Here the CDR3 DNA reads TGTGCCAGCAGTTTATGGGGGGAGACCCACAATGAGCAGTTCTTC.